The 21 T cell receptor beta chains presented below share a single source sample, sequenced in a study of OX40 agonist ivuxolimab in advanced cancers. Library preparation was by the immunoSEQ multiplex PCR assay. The table comes from immuneACCESS by way of TCRdb, which keeps in-frame sequences with V and J called. Part of the clones is missing from these tables; in studies checked, under half for an unresolved V gene and the rest for unknown reasons. This sample lists around 23,000 clones; roughly 80% were detected once. Of the sample, nearly 35% falls within the top ten clones. Sequences were derived from CD4+ or CD8+ T cells sorted from blood, sampled in a trial of the OX40 agonist ivuxolimab. The receptors shown here come from an adult with an advanced solid tumor such as melanoma, head and neck, liver or kidney cancer.

The rearrangement links TRBV27 to TRBJ1-5, with TRBD1 identical over 7 bases. This CDR3 has 15 residues. After removal of 6 bases from V and 2 bases from J, the junction contained 7 bases not matched to a gene. The germline V gene encodes CDR1 MNHEY and CDR2 SMNVEV (reference sequence). Here the CDR3 DNA reads TGTGCCAGCAGCGAAGGGACAGAGGGCAATCAGCCCCAGCATTTT. This encodes CASSEGTEGNQPQHF.

The gene calls are TRBV2 and TRBJ1-5; 10 bases fit TRBD1. CDR3 length: 14 residues. V shed 6 bases and J 6 bases; nucleotides not matched to a gene: 5. Germline V lookup: CDR1 SNHLY, CDR2 FYNNEI. The CDR3 DNA sequence: TGTGCCAGCAGCGGGACAGGGGAGGCTCAGCCCCAGCATTTT. It specifies CASSGTGEAQPQHF.

The chain joins TRBV5-5 to TRBJ1-1, with D tentatively TRBD1 (6 bases). The CDR3 totals 14 residues. V shed 1 base and J shed 8 bases, with 15 bases lying between them. In germline, CDR1 is SGHKS, CDR2 YYEKEE (reference sequence). CDR3 coding DNA: TGTGCCAGCAGCTTGCTTAACAGGGTGGTCGAAGCTTTCTTT. It is translated as CASSLLNRVVEAFF.

The gene calls are TRBV30 and TRBJ2-5; 7 bases are a match to TRBD2. Germline values: CDR1 GTSNPN, CDR2 SVGIG (reference sequence). J lost 3 bases, V lost 4 bases, and 11 bases had no gene match. This CDR3 region has 15 residues. The CDR3 DNA sequence: TGTGCCTGGAACTCGTTGCGGGAGAAGGAAGAGACCCAGTACTTC. This encodes CAWNSLREKEETQYF.

V and J are TRBV19 and TRBJ2-7; the match to TRBD2 covers 8 bases. Unmatched junction bases numbered 7, after V lost 1 base and J lost 5 bases. Germline CDR1 is LNHDA and CDR2 is SQIVND (reference sequence). The CDR3 contains 15 residues. This CDR3 is CASSIVAGPPNEQYF. CDR3 DNA: TGTGCCAGTAGTATAGTAGCGGGACCCCCCAACGAGCAGTACTTC.

The rearrangement joins TRBV7-9 to TRBJ1-2; no definite D call. This CDR3 region has 14 residues. Germline V CDR1 and CDR2: SEHNR, FQNEAQ (reference sequence). V lost 5 bases and J lost 6, with 16 bases in between. The CDR3 is CASSPTTVPDGYTF. The CDR3 DNA reads as TGTGCCAGCAGCCCCACCACAGTACCAGATGGCTACACCTTC.

V and J are TRBV12-5 and TRBJ2-7, with 9 positions matching TRBD1. J gave up 4 bases and V 6 bases, and 4 bases lay outside the gene matches. Germline V lookup: CDR1 LGHNT, CDR2 FRNRAP. The CDR3 totals 13 residues. In nucleotides, the CDR3 is TGTGCTAGTGGAGGGGACAGGGCTTACGAGCAGTACTTC. Translating it yields CASGGDRAYEQYF.

The chain uses TRBV28 and TRBJ2-2; D is possibly TRBD1 (5 bases). The CDR3 is 15 residues long. Trimming took off 3 bases at V and 2 bases at J, with 10 bases between the two ends. Germline CDR1 and CDR2: MDHEN and SYDVKM. CDR3 sequence (DNA): TGTGCCAGCAGTTTTTCGCAGGGAAACACCGGGGAGCTGTTTTTT. Amino acid sequence: CASSFSQGNTGELFF.

The CDR3 loop reads CASSFAGRANTIYF. CDR3 DNA sequence: TGTGCCAGCAGTTTCGCAGGAAGGGCTAACACCATATATTTT. This chain connects TRBV28 to TRBJ1-3, with no clear D. The ends were cut back, 3 bases at V and 7 bases at J, with 13 bases in the middle. The CDR3 runs to 14 residues. Looked up from germline, CDR1 is MDHEN and CDR2 is SYDVKM.

The rearrangement links TRBV19 to TRBJ2-7; 11 nucleotides line up with TRBD1. The CDR3 extends over 14 amino acids. After removal of 3 bases from V and 3 bases from J, the junction contained 1 base not matched to a gene. Germline CDR1 is LNHDA and CDR2 is SQIVND (reference sequence). Here the CDR3 reads CASSMGTGGYEQYF. Written as DNA, the CDR3 is TGTGCCAGTAGTATGGGGACAGGGGGCTACGAGCAGTACTTC.

In its sample, this clone was seen once. The genes are TRBV19 and TRBJ1-4; 10 bases align to TRBD1. Germline V CDR1 and CDR2: LNHDA, SQIVND (reference sequence). This CDR3 comprises 16 residues. V lost 5 bases and J lost 7; bases outside the gene matches: 10. The CDR3 coding sequence is TGTGCCAGTAGTCCCCGCCCGGGACAGGGGTTTGAAAAACTGTTTTTT. Amino acids: CASSPRPGQGFEKLFF.

This clone was recorded once. V usage is TRBV13 and J usage is TRBJ1-2, with 7 bases lining up with TRBD1. The V segment lost 5 bases and the J segment 1 base; nucleotides outside the gene matches: 7. This CDR3 spans 15 amino acids. Germline V gene sequence: CDR1 PRHDT, CDR2 FYEKMQ (reference sequence). This CDR3 is CASSPPTGSNYGYTF. CDR3 bases: TGTGCCAGCAGCCCCCCGACAGGGAGTAACTATGGCTACACCTTC.

The V call is TRBV28, the J call TRBJ1-5; D call uncertain. Trimming took 4 bases from V and 0 from J, leaving 4 bases between them. This CDR3 comprises 13 residues. Germline V lookup: CDR1 MDHEN, CDR2 SYDVKM. In DNA, the CDR3 is TGTGCCAGCAGTTCCCTTAGCAATCAGCCCCAGCATTTT. Its translation: CASSSLSNQPQHF.

The chain employs TRBV6-1 and TRBJ2-7, with TRBD2 identical over 10 bases. This CDR3 is built from 15 residues. With V trimmed by 2 bases and J by 7 bases, 8 bases remained unmatched. The germline CDR1 and CDR2 sequences are MNHNS and SASEGT. The CDR3 DNA sequence: TGTGCCAGCAGTGAACTAGCGGGAGCCGGGTCTGAGCAGTACTTC. Its protein product is CASSELAGAGSEQYF.

The J gene is TRBJ1-2, the V gene TRBV20-1; no clear D gene. The CDR3 has 10 amino acids. Germline values: CDR1 DFQATT, CDR2 SNEGSKA (reference sequence). V lost 5 bases and J 6 bases, leaving 7 bases between the germline ends. CDR3 region: CSAPADGYTF. The CDR3, as DNA: TGCAGTGCTCCAGCGGATGGCTACACCTTC.

The genes are TRBV5-6 and TRBJ2-5; unclear D gene. The CDR3 contains 15 residues. The ends were cut back, 4 bases at V and 1 base at J, with 14 bases in the middle. CDR1 is SGHDT and CDR2 is YYEEEE in the germline V gene. CDR3 protein: CASSPGGKIQETQYF. Here the CDR3 DNA reads TGTGCCAGCAGCCCAGGTGGTAAAATCCAAGAGACCCAGTACTTC. Filled out from reference TRBV5-6 and TRBJ2-5, the complete variable domain reads DAGVTQSPTHLIKTRGQQVTLRCSPKSGHDTVSWYQQALGQGPQFIFQYYEEEERQRGNFPDRFSGHQFPNYSSELNVNALLLGDSALYLCASSPGGKIQETQYFGPGTRLLVL.

The chain employs TRBV5-1 and TRBJ1-2, with unresolved D. The CDR3 is 14 residues long. Germline values: CDR1 SGHRS, CDR2 YFSETQ. Trimming cost V 0 bases and J 2 bases, with 8 bases left between them. Written as DNA, the CDR3 is TGCGCCAGCAGCTTGGATTTCGGGAACTATGGCTACACCTTC. Translation gives CASSLDFGNYGYTF.

This chain links TRBV6-1 with TRBJ1-3, with 8 bases aligning to TRBD1. Germline V gene lookup returns CDR1 MNHNS and CDR2 SASEGT. Trimming cost V 6 bases and J 3 bases; bases outside gene matches: 7. The CDR3 is made up of 15 amino acids. CDR3 protein: CASRIDRGDGNTIYF. The CDR3 DNA is TGTGCCAGCAGGATAGACAGGGGTGATGGAAACACCATATATTTT.

The chain recombines TRBV27 with TRBJ2-3; weak D call: TRBD2 (5 bases). The CDR3 covers 16 residues. V was cut by 1 base and J by 3 bases, with 14 bases left in between. Per the germline V gene, CDR1 is MNHEY and CDR2 is SMNVEV (reference sequence). This CDR3 reads CASSLYWVVATDTQYF. The CDR3 DNA follows: TGTGCCAGCAGTTTATATTGGGTGGTAGCGACAGATACGCAGTATTTT.

The chain links TRBV28 to TRBJ1-5, with D uncertain. The CDR3 sequence is 16 residues long. Per the germline V gene, CDR1 is MDHEN and CDR2 is SYDVKM. Trimming left V 2 bases short and J 0 bases short, with 11 bases between. As DNA, the CDR3 is TGTGCCAGCAGTTTAAGGCAGCTTTATAGCAATCAGCCCCAGCATTTT. Translated: CASSLRQLYSNQPQHF.

This clone was detected once. This chain uses TRBV6-4 with TRBJ1-6, with D uncertain. CDR3 length equals 14 residues. The germline V and J ends were trimmed by 0 bases and 6 bases, with 6 bases remaining between them. Germline V gene data show CDR1 as MRHNA and CDR2 as SNTAGT. CDR3 loop: CASSDSGSNSPLHF. The CDR3 DNA is TGTGCCAGCAGTGACTCGGGGTCTAATTCACCCCTCCACTTT.